This T cell receptor (beta chain) was sequenced for a study of blood T cell repertoires in COVID-19. Whole-study context: The origin of the acute and convalescent COVID-19 samples was the United States, Italy and Spain.

Enrolled through a virtual design, the participants were between roughly 18 and 90 years of age and came from around 25 US areas. The authors' processing: Reference gene primers were amplified, and this amplification served to estimate nucleated cell counts. TCRdb keeps only in-frame clones here, not all; method: immunoSEQ multiplex PCR. V, J and clone size were drawn from that table, and D and trimming were deduced from the DNA. The data contain 200,000 to 250,000 clones, approximately 90% of them seen just once; the ten biggest clones take up about 9.3%. Trimming stripped 0 bases from V and 8 bases from J, with 13 bases between. The CDR3 totals 15 residues. Germline loops: CDR1 MNHEY, CDR2 SVGAGI.

The chain is built from TRBV6-5 and TRBJ1-4, with a tentative D call TRBD1 (6 bases). The TCR sequence derives from a man in his late teens or twenties with acute COVID-19. The sample consisted of PBMCs or T cells enriched from blood (not recorded which). This chain's CDR3 is CASSYSSRGGEKLFF. CDR3 DNA sequence: TGTGCCAGCAGTTACTCGAGCAGGGGTGGGGAAAAACTGTTTTTT.